This T cell receptor beta chain was retrieved from a study of T cell changes during pregnancy in multiple sclerosis. CDR1 and CDR2 from the germline V gene are SGHTA and FQGNSA. The CDR3 is made up of 18 amino acids. V lost 3 bases, J lost 3 bases, and 13 bases stayed unmatched. This clone was detected once. Profiling relied on immunoSEQ multiplex PCR, and the TCRdb table lists in-frame clones only, not all of them. The sample comprises 90,000 to 100,000 clones, about 92% of which are singletons, and about 2.5% rests with the top ten. This sequence was found in a female donor in good health, enrolled as a control in a pregnancy study. The sample consisted of peripheral blood, taken after pregnancy. The chain links TRBV7-2 to TRBJ2-7; 11 bases match TRBD2. Written as DNA, the CDR3 is TGTGCCAGCAGCTTTAGGCTAGCGGGGGGCCTCAGCGTCTACGAGCAGTACTTC. This codes for CASSFRLAGGLSVYEQYF.